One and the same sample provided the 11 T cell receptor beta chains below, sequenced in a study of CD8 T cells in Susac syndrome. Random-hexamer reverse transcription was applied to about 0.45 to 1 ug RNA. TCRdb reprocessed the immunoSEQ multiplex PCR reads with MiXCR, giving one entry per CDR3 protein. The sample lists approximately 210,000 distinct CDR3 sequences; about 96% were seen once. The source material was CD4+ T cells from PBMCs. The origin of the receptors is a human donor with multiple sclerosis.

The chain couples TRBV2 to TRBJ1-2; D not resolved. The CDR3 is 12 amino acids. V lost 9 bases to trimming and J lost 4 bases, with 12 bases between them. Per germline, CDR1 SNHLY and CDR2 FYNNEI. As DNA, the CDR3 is TGTGCCAGGGACGCAAAGACCTATGGCTACACCTTC. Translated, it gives CARDAKTYGYTF.

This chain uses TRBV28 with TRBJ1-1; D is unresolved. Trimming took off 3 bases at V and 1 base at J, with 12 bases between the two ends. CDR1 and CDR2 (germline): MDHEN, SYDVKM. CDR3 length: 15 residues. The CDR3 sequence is CASSFWSGENTEAFF. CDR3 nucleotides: TGTGCCAGCAGTTTTTGGTCCGGCGAGAACACTGAAGCTTTCTTT.

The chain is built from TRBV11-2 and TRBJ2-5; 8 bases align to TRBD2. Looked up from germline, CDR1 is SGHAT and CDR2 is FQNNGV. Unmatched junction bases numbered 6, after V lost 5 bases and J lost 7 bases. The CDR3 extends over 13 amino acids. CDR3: CASSPTGGRTQYF. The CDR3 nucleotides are TGTGCCAGCAGCCCGACGGGGGGGCGGACCCAGTACTTC.

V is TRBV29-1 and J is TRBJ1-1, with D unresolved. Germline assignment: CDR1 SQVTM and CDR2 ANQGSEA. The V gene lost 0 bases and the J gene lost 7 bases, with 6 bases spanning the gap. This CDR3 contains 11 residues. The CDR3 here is CSVEERNEAFF. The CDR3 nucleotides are TGCAGCGTTGAAGAGCGGAATGAAGCTTTCTTT.

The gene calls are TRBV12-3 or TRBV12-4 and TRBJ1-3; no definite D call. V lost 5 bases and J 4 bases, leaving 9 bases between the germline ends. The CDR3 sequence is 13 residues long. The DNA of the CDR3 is TGTGCCAGCAGTCCCCTCCCGGGAAACACCATATATTTT. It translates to CASSPLPGNTIYF.

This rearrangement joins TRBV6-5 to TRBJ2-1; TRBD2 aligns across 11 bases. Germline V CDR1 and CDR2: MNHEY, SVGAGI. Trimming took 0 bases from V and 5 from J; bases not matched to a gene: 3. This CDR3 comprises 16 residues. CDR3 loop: CASSYSTGLADNEQFF. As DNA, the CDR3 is TGTGCCAGCAGTTACTCGACGGGACTAGCGGACAATGAGCAGTTCTTC.

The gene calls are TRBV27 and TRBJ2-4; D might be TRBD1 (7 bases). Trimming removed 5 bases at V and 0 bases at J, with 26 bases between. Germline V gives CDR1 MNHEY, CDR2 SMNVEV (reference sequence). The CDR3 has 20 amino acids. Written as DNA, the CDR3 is TGTGCCAGCAGTCATGGGGGAGGAACAGGGGCCAATTCAGCCAAAAACATTCAGTACTTC. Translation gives CASSHGGGTGANSAKNIQYF.

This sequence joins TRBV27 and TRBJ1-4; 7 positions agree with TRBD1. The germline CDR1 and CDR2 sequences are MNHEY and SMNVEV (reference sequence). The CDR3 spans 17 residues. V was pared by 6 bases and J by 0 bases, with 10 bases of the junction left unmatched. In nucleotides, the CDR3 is TGTGCCAGCAGCCGCCGGGGGACAGCAGCAACTAATGAAAAACTGTTTTTT. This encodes CASSRRGTAATNEKLFF.

The CDR3 bases are TGCAGTGCTAACCAGGGTGCCTATGGCTACACCTTC. Encoded protein: CSANQGAYGYTF. V and J are TRBV20-1 and TRBJ1-2; a possible D gene is TRBD1 (5 bases). Trimming took off 4 bases at V and 4 bases at J, with 10 bases between the two ends. CDR1 and CDR2 (germline): DFQATT, SNEGSKA (reference sequence). The CDR3 has 12 amino acids.

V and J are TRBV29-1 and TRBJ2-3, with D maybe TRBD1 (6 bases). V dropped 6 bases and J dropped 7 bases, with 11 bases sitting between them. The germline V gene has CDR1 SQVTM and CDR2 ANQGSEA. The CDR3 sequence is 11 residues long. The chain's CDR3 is CSVSGENTQYF. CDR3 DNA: TGCAGCGTCTCAGGGGAAAATACGCAGTATTTT.

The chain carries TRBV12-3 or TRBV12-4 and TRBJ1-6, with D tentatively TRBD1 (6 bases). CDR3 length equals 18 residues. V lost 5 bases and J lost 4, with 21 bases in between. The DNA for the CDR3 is TGTGCCAGCAGTCCCCTTTTCAGGGGCGCTTCATATAATTCACCCCTCCACTTT. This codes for CASSPLFRGASYNSPLHF.